This T cell receptor (beta chain) stems from a study of cytomegalovirus exposure and HLA in healthy donors. The primer mix had 60 Vbeta and 13 Jbeta primers. Here immunoSEQ multiplex PCR was the method, and the copy in TCRdb shows in-frame clones only, minus some. The table includes 100,000 to 150,000 clones, around 72% detected once. Turning to this clone: Mismatch with germline at one junction end may stem from a read error.

Sequenced input: PBMCs. The TCR sequence derives from a man aged 25-45 years in good health and CMV-seronegative.

CDR3 amino acids: CSSSPKPQGMNTEAFF. The DNA of the CDR3 is TGTTCCAGCAGCCCCAAACCTCAGGGAATGAACACTGAAGCTTTCTTT. This rearrangement joins TRBV7-9 to TRBJ1-1; perhaps TRBD1 as D (5 bases). Germline lookup yields CDR1 SEHNR and CDR2 FQNEAQ (reference sequence). CDR3 length: 16 residues. Full variable domain (outside the CDR3, taken from reference TRBV7-9 and TRBJ1-1): DTGVSQNPRHKITKRGQNVTFRCDPISEHNRLYWYRQTLGQGPEFLTYFQNEAQLEKSRLLSDRFSAERPKGSFSTLEIQRTEQGDSAMYLCSSSPKPQGMNTEAFFGQGTRLTVV.